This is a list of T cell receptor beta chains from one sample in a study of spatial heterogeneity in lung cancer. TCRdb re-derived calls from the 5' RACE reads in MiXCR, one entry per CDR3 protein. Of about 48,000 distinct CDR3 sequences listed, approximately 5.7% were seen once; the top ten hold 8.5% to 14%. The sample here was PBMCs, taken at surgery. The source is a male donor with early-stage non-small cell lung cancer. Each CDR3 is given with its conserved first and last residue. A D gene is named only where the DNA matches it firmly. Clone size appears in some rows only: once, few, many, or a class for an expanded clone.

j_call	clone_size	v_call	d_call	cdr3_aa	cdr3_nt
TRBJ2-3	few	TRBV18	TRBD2	CASSSLAGGPGDTQYF	TGTGCCAGCTCATCACTAGCGGGAGGGCCGGGAGATACGCAGTATTTT
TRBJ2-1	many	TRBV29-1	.	CSVAPDRNNEQFF	TGCAGCGTTGCCCCCGACAGAAACAATGAGCAGTTCTTC
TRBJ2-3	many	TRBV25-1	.	CASQGPTQDTQYF	TGTGCCAGCCAGGGGCCTACGCAGGATACGCAGTATTTT
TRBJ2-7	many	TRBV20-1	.	CSARDPPASVQYF	TGCAGTGCTAGAGACCCCCCTGCTTCTGTGCAGTACTTC
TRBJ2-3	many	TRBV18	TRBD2	CASSIAGVGTDTQYF	TGTGCCAGCTCAATAGCGGGAGTCGGCACAGATACGCAGTATTTT
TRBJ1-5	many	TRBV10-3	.	CAISLRDSPEEPQHF	TGTGCCATCAGTCTTCGGGACTCCCCTGAGGAGCCCCAGCATTTT
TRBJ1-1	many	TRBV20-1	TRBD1	CSARTGMNTEAFF	TGCAGTGCCCGGACAGGGATGAACACTGAAGCTTTCTTT
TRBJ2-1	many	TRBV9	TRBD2	CASSVGLAGGTSSYNEQFF	TGTGCCAGCAGCGTAGGGCTAGCGGGAGGAACGAGCTCCTACAATGAGCAGTTCTTC
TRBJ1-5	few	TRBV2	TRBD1	CASSERTGNQPQHF	TGTGCCAGCAGTGAAAGGACAGGGAATCAGCCCCAGCATTTT
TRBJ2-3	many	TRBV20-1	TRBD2	CSASLIIAGDIDTQYF	TGCAGTGCTAGTCTCATCATAGCGGGAGACATAGATACGCAGTATTTT
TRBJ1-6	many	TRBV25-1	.	CASSERGAQSGSPLHF	TGTGCCAGCAGTGAGAGGGGGGCCCAGTCGGGTTCACCCCTCCACTTT
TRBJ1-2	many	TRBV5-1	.	CASSFSTEGAPYGYTF	TGCGCCAGCAGCTTCTCGACGGAAGGGGCTCCCTATGGCTACACCTTC
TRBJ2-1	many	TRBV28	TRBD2	CASSDRTSGNNEQFF	TGTGCCAGCAGTGATAGGACTAGCGGGAACAATGAGCAGTTCTTC
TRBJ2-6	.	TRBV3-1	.	CASGATSSGANVLTF	TGTGCCAGTGGCGCGACATCTTCTGGGGCCAACGTCCTGACTTTC
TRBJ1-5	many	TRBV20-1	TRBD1	CSAAQGASSNQPQHF	TGCAGTGCTGCACAGGGGGCCTCAAGCAATCAGCCCCAGCATTTT
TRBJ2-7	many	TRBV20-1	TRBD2	CSASTLAGVGYEQYF	TGCAGTGCTTCGACACTAGCGGGAGTGGGCTACGAGCAGTACTTC
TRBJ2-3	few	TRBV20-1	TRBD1	CSARDRADTQYF	TGCAGTGCCAGGGACAGGGCGGATACGCAGTATTTT
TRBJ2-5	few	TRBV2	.	CASSGESQETQYF	TGTGCCAGCAGCGGCGAATCCCAAGAGACCCAGTACTTC
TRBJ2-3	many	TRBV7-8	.	CASSLAGARTDTQYF	TGTGCCAGCAGCTTAGCAGGGGCGAGAACAGATACGCAGTATTTT
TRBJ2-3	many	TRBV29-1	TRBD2	CSVHGLAGGGTDTQYF	TGCAGCGTCCATGGGCTAGCGGGAGGTGGTACAGATACGCAGTATTTT
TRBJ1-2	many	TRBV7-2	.	CASSPAGGLSSYGYTF	TGTGCCAGCAGCCCCGCGGGGGGGCTGAGTTCCTATGGCTACACCTTC
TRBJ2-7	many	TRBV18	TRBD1	CASSPPGTGGHEQYF	TGTGCCAGCTCACCACCGGGAACAGGGGGCCACGAGCAGTACTTC
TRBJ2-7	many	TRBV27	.	CASSTGNSYEQYF	TGTGCCAGCAGTACAGGGAACTCCTACGAGCAGTACTTC
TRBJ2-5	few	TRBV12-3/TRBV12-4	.	CASSPGPAETQYF	TGTGCCAGCAGCCCGGGACCCGCGGAGACCCAGTACTTC
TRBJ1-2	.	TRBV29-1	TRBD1	CSANHRGSNYGYTF	TGCAGCGCCAACCACAGGGGTTCGAACTATGGCTACACCTTC
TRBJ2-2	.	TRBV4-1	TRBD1	CACGDRERTGELFF	TGCGCCTGTGGGGACAGGGAAAGAACCGGGGAGCTGTTTTTT
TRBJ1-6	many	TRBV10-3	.	CAISVRGGDSPLHF	TGTGCCATCAGTGTGCGCGGGGGGGATTCACCCCTCCACTTT
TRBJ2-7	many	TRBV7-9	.	CASSSRDSREQYF	TGTGCCAGCAGCTCGCGAGACAGTCGCGAGCAGTACTTC
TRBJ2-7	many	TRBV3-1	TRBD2	CASSQGLAGIYEQYF	TGTGCCAGCAGCCAAGGACTAGCGGGCATCTACGAGCAGTACTTC
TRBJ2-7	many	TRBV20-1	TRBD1	CSATRGPTYEQYF	TGCAGTGCAACGAGGGGGCCCACCTACGAGCAGTACTTC
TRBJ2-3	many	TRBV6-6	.	CASTPTGSTDTQYF	TGTGCCAGCACCCCGACGGGGAGCACAGATACGCAGTATTTT
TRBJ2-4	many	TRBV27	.	CASSFRAGLAKNIQYF	TGTGCCAGCAGTTTTCGAGCGGGTTTAGCCAAAAACATTCAGTACTTC
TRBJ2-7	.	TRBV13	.	CASSLGGTSYSYEQYF	TGTGCCAGCAGCTTAGGCGGGACCTCTTACTCCTACGAGCAGTACTTC
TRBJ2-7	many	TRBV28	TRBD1	CASSLRGTGRSYEQYF	TGTGCCAGCAGTCTCCGGGGGACAGGGCGCTCCTACGAGCAGTACTTC
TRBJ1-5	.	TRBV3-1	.	CASSQGGSQPQHF	TGTGCCAGCAGCCAGGGGGGATCTCAGCCCCAGCATTTT
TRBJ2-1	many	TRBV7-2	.	CASSPGLNNEQFF	TGTGCCAGCAGCCCCGGACTCAACAATGAGCAGTTCTTC
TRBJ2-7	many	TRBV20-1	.	CSARVPDSYYEQYF	TGCAGTGCTAGAGTGCCGGACAGCTACTACGAGCAGTACTTC
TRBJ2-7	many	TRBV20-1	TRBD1	CSAADRTAYEQYF	TGCAGTGCTGCGGACAGGACTGCCTACGAGCAGTACTTC
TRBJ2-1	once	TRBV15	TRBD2	CATSRDSGSWNEQFF	TGTGCCACCAGCAGAGATAGCGGGAGTTGGAATGAGCAGTTCTTC
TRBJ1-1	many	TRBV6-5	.	CASSKEVFGVAFF	TGTGCCAGCAGTAAGGAAGTCTTTGGAGTAGCTTTCTTT
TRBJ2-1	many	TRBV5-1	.	CASSSGYSYNEQFF	TGCGCCAGCAGCAGCGGGTACTCCTACAATGAGCAGTTCTTC
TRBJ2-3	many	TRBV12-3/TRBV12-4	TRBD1	CASSLGQGTDTQYF	TGTGCCAGCAGTCTCGGACAGGGTACAGATACGCAGTATTTT